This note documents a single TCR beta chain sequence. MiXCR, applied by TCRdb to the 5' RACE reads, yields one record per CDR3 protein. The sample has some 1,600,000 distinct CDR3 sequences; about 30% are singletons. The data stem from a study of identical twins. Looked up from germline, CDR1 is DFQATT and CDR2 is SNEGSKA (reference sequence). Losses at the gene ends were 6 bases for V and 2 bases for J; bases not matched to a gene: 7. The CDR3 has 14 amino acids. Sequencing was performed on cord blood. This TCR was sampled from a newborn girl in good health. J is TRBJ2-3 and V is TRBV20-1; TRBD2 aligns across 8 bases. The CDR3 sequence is CSAEGREATDTQYF. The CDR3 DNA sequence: TGCAGTGCGGAGGGGCGGGAGGCCACAGATACGCAGTATTTT.